Below, 27 T cell receptor beta chains from the same sample are listed, as sequenced in a study of molecular identifiers for immune sequencing clone quantification (dated by TCRdb to 2016 to 2019). Libraries were made using PCR. The data were produced on a NextSeq 500. The public sequencing data were trimmed at Q25 with fastp and processed into clonotypes with MiXCR by TCRdb, which kept only in-frame beta chains. Each record represents a unique CDR3 protein, reported with the most common genes and DNA among its rows. This sample comprises 490,000 or so distinct CDR3 sequences, around 25% of them detected only once. The top ten constitute approximately 0.8% of the sample. Input material: naive CD8+ T cells from blood, with Jurkat cell RNA spiked in. The cell subset or site label for this specimen denotes: FACS-sorted CD8+CD4-CCR7+CD45RA+ naive T cells. These receptors originate from a human donor in good health. Some libraries in this study had Jurkat cell RNA spiked in.

The chain links TRBV13 to TRBJ2-2, with D perhaps TRBD2 (6 bases). V was pared by 4 bases and J by 8 bases, with 17 bases between. CDR1 is PRHDT, CDR2 FYEKMQ, per germline (reference sequence). This CDR3 spans 15 amino acids. The CDR3 sequence: CASSSVGGSIGELFF. The DNA for the CDR3 is TGTGCCAGCAGCTCCGTCGGGGGTTCAATAGGGGAGCTGTTTTTT.

As regards this clonotype: This may be a read error, as it is one base from a much larger clone. The rearrangement links TRBV28 to TRBJ2-7, with 8 bases lining up with TRBD2. The CDR3 length is 15 residues. CDR1 is MDHEN and CDR2 is SYDVKM in the germline V gene. CDR3 in amino acids: CASSLRGATSYAQYF. CDR3 coding DNA: TGTGCCAGCAGTTTGCGGGGGGCAACATCCTACGCGCAGTACTTC.

A note on this clonotype: A much bigger clone sits one base away, suggesting this may be a read error. Without the conserved terminal phenylalanine or tryptophan, this CDR3 likely stems from a read error. The rearrangement uses TRBV7-6 and TRBJ2-3; 8 bases are a match to TRBD1. This CDR3 is built from 18 residues. The germline CDR1 and CDR2 sequences are SGHVS and FNYEAQ. The trim removed 1 base at V and 2 bases at J, leaving 11 bases unmatched. CDR3 nucleotides: TGTGCCAGCAGCTTAGGGCCTGGCAGGGGGCGCTTCACAGATACGCAGTATTAT. As protein: CASSLGPGRGRFTDTQYY.

The chain is built from TRBV15 and TRBJ1-1, with a possible D match to TRBD1 (6 bases). CDR1 LNHNV and CDR2 YYDKDF come from the germline V gene (reference sequence). The V end was cut by 2 bases, the J end by 7 bases, with 14 bases between. The CDR3 covers 14 residues. CDR3 sequence (DNA): TGTGCCACCAGCAGAAAGGGACACGGCTATGAAGCTTTCTTT. Amino acid sequence: CATSRKGHGYEAFF.

This clonotype was found once. This may be a read error, as it is one base from a much larger clone. The CDR3, as DNA: TGTGCCAGCAGTCCGGGGGTTAGCACAGATATGCAGTATTTT. It yields the protein CASSPGVSTDMQYF. The J gene is TRBJ2-3, the V gene TRBV2; D is perhaps TRBD2 (6 bases). This CDR3 comprises 14 residues. Germline values: CDR1 SNHLY, CDR2 FYNNEI.

This clonotype was seen only a few times. The CDR3 bases are TGCAGCGTTGAAGGACAGACCGGGGGATCCTACGAGCAGTACTTC. This sequence encodes CSVEGQTGGSYEQYF. The chain combines TRBV29-1 with TRBJ2-7, with D possibly matching TRBD2 (6 bases). The V and J ends lost 1 base and 1 base respectively, with 14 bases between them. The CDR3 has 15 amino acids. Per germline, CDR1 SQVTM and CDR2 ANQGSEA.

The chain carries TRBV4-1 and TRBJ2-1; 9 bases line up with TRBD2. The CDR3 loop spans 16 amino acids. Trimming cost V 5 bases and J 1 base; bases outside gene matches: 6. The germline gives CDR1 MGHRA, CDR2 YSYEKL. In DNA, the CDR3 is TGCGCCAGCAGCGGTAGCGGGAGAGGATCCTACAATGAGCAGTTCTTC. Its translation is CASSGSGRGSYNEQFF.

This clonotype was found a few times. In this CDR3 the conserved last residue, phenylalanine or tryptophan, is missing, so a read error is likely. The limits of the CDR3 on the DNA are not certain, so only TCRdb's listed CDR3 is given. V is TRBV24-1 and J is TRBJ2-1; the table's D call TRBD1 went unverified against the DNA. Both ends counted, the CDR3 spans 12 residues. Germline V lookup: CDR1 KGHDR, CDR2 SFDVKD. The CDR3 reads CATSDQTGLGFL.

This clonotype occurred many times. The DNA for the CDR3 is TGTGCCAGCAGTTACCAACCGGACAGGTACAATGAGCAGTTCTTC. It is translated as CASSYQPDRYNEQFF. The chain recombines TRBV6-6 with TRBJ2-1; the match to TRBD1 covers 7 bases. Germline lookup yields CDR1 MNHNY and CDR2 SVGAGI (reference sequence). The junction had 5 bases not matched to a gene; V was cut back by 2 bases and J by 4 bases. The CDR3 sequence is 15 residues long.

This clonotype was seen ten or more times. The rearrangement joins TRBV7-6 to TRBJ2-2; 8 positions agree with TRBD2. Germline V gene lookup returns CDR1 SGHVS and CDR2 FNYEAQ. Losses at the gene ends were 1 base for V and 6 bases for J; bases not matched to a gene: 10. CDR3 length: 17 residues. Here the CDR3 reads CASSLVALAGRAGELFF. CDR3 bases: TGTGCCAGCAGCTTAGTGGCGTTAGCGGGAAGGGCCGGGGAGCTGTTTTTT.

V and J are TRBV7-3 and TRBJ2-3; 8 bases map to TRBD2. Germline assignment: CDR1 SGHTA and CDR2 FQGTGA. CDR3 length: 16 amino acids. Losses at the gene ends were 6 bases for V and 0 bases for J; bases not matched to a gene: 8. The DNA of the CDR3 is TGTGCCAGCAGTCCCACCGCTAGCGGGAGCACAGATACGCAGTATTTT. This translates into CASSPTASGSTDTQYF.

This clonotype was seen repeatedly, ten times or more. The J gene is TRBJ2-5, the V gene TRBV29-1, with 10 bases lining up with TRBD2. This CDR3 spans 16 amino acids. Germline loops: CDR1 SQVTM, CDR2 ANQGSEA. The V gene end was trimmed by 4 bases and the J gene end by 2 bases; junction bases not matched to a gene: 10. CDR3 sequence reads: CSVVLASGSGQETQYF. DNA of the CDR3: TGCAGCGTTGTTTTGGCTAGCGGGAGTGGGCAAGAGACCCAGTACTTC.

This clonotype was seen more than once but under ten times. The CDR3 loop reads CASSQDAKLAGLYEQYF. DNA for the CDR3: TGTGCCAGCAGCCAAGATGCCAAGTTGGCGGGGTTGTACGAGCAGTACTTC. This chain joins TRBV4-2 and TRBJ2-7; D may be TRBD2 (6 bases). The CDR3 is 17 residues long. Trimming pared 0 bases from V and 4 bases from J, leaving 19 bases between. Germline lookup yields CDR1 LGHNA and CDR2 YNFKEQ.

This chain links TRBV28 with TRBJ2-3; 7 bases align to TRBD2. The length of the CDR3 is 16 residues. Unmatched junction bases numbered 10, after V lost 2 bases and J lost 5 bases. Germline V gene data show CDR1 as MDHEN and CDR2 as SYDVKM. CDR3 sequence reads: CASSLTAGVEIDTQYF. In nucleotides, the CDR3 is TGTGCCAGCAGTTTAACGGCGGGAGTCGAGATAGATACGCAGTATTTT. Filled out from reference TRBV28 and TRBJ2-3, the complete variable domain reads DVKVTQSSRYLVKRTGEKVFLECVQDMDHENMFWYRQDPGLGLRLIYFSYDVKMKEKGDIPEGYSVSREKKERFSLILESASTNQTSMYLCASSLTAGVEIDTQYFGPGTRLTVL.

In its sample, this clonotype was seen a few times. This rearrangement joins TRBV7-9 to TRBJ2-7; the D is unclear. V shed 5 bases and J shed 3 bases, with 11 bases lying between them. CDR1 is SEHNR and CDR2 is FQNEAQ in the germline V gene (reference sequence). CDR3 length: 13 residues. The CDR3 nucleotides read TGTGCCAGCAGCCTACCAGCGTTCTACGAGCAGTACTTC. Amino acids: CASSLPAFYEQYF.

This clonotype was seen at least ten times. Written as DNA, the CDR3 is TGCAGCGTTGAAGAGGGAACAGCGGACAATGAGCAGTTCTTC. Encoded protein: CSVEEGTADNEQFF. The chain carries TRBV29-1 and TRBJ2-1; D might be TRBD2 (5 bases). Trimming left V 0 bases short and J 5 bases short, with 11 bases between. The CDR3 covers 14 residues. CDR1 SQVTM and CDR2 ANQGSEA come from the germline V gene.

This clonotype was detected many times. V and J are TRBV4-1 and TRBJ2-3; weak D call: TRBD1 (5 bases). V was clipped by 3 bases and J by 1 base, with 11 bases between them. Looked up from germline, CDR1 is MGHRA and CDR2 is YSYEKL. This CDR3 has 15 amino acids. As DNA, the CDR3 is TGCGCCAGCAGCCAGATCGCCAGGGGCACAGATACGCAGTATTTT. Translated, it gives CASSQIARGTDTQYF.

The sample holds a few counts of this clonotype. The rearrangement uses TRBV7-9 and TRBJ2-3, with D perhaps assigned TRBD1 or TRBD2 (5 bases each). V shed 5 bases and J shed 0 bases, with 15 bases lying between them. Germline V lookup: CDR1 SEHNR, CDR2 FQNEAQ (reference sequence). CDR3 length equals 16 residues. The CDR3 reads CASSAGTSLSTDTQYF. For the CDR3, the DNA is TGTGCCAGCAGCGCCGGGACCTCTCTTAGCACAGATACGCAGTATTTT.

Ten or more counts support this clonotype. The genes are TRBV29-1 and TRBJ2-6; D uncertain. The CDR3 is 13 residues long. Looked up from germline, CDR1 is SQVTM and CDR2 is ANQGSEA. V gave up 3 bases and J gave up 0 bases, with 3 bases separating them. The CDR3 loop is CSVDISGANVLTF. The CDR3, as DNA: TGCAGCGTTGATATCTCTGGGGCCAACGTCCTGACTTTC.

This clonotype has at least ten counts. Mismatch with germline at one junction end may stem from a read error. This chain links TRBV7-2 with TRBJ1-1; D is unclear. This CDR3 has 11 residues. Looked up from germline, CDR1 is SGHTA and CDR2 is FQGNSA. Here the CDR3 reads CASSLAWKAFF. DNA for the CDR3: TGTGCCAGCAGCCTAGCGTGGAAAGCTTTCTTT. Complete variable domain (other parts from reference TRBV7-2 and TRBJ1-1): GAGVSQSPSNKVTEKGKDVELRCDPISGHTALYWYRQSLGQGLEFLIYFQGNSAPDKSGLPSDRFSAERTGGSVSTLTIQRTQQEDSAVYLCASSLAWKAFFGQGTRLTVV.

This clonotype was detected only a few times. The chain has TRBV5-1 and TRBJ2-7; D is possibly TRBD1 or TRBD2 (5 bases each). The germline CDR1 and CDR2 sequences are SGHRS and YFSETQ. V was pared by 4 bases and J by 4 bases, with 18 bases between. This CDR3 comprises 15 residues. The chain's CDR3 is CASSHGPQGEYEQYF. In nucleotides, the CDR3 is TGCGCCAGCAGCCACGGGCCGCAGGGAGAGTACGAGCAGTACTTC.

This clonotype was seen at least ten times. This sequence joins TRBV12-3 or TRBV12-4 and TRBJ2-5; D is tentatively TRBD1 or TRBD2 (6 bases each). V was shortened by 6 bases and J by 5 bases, with 31 bases between the two germline ends. The CDR3 is 19 amino acids. This CDR3 is CASSLVERAGHPDLETQYF. For the CDR3, the DNA is TGTGCCAGCAGCCTAGTCGAGAGGGCGGGACACCCGGATTTGGAGACCCAGTACTTC.

CDR3 amino acids: CASSRSVGQGSTDTQYF. As DNA, the CDR3 is TGTGCCAGTAGCCGGAGTGTCGGACAGGGCAGCACAGATACGCAGTATTTT. The chain uses TRBV28 and TRBJ2-3; 8 positions match TRBD1. The CDR3 runs 17 residues. The V gene's germline CDR1 is MDHEN and CDR2 SYDVKM. The V gene end was trimmed by 9 bases and the J gene end by 0 bases; junction bases not matched to a gene: 14.

With respect to this clonotype: One junction end does not reproduce the germline sequence, and a read error may be involved. The CDR3 loop is CASGEKMGGNQPQHF. CDR3 bases: TGTGCCAGCGGTGAAAAAATGGGAGGCAATCAGCCCCAGCATTTT. The V gene is TRBV2, the J gene TRBJ1-5; D remains ambiguous. The CDR3 runs 15 residues. Germline V gene sequence: CDR1 SNHLY, CDR2 FYNNEI. Based on the CDR3 plus reference TRBV2 and TRBJ1-5, the full variable domain is EPEVTQTPSHQVTQMGQEVILRCVPISNHLYFYWYRQILGQKVEFLVSFYNNEISEKSEIFDDQFSVERPDGSNFTLKIRSTKLEDSAMYFCASGEKMGGNQPQHFGDGTRLSIL.

This clonotype was picked up many times. The genes are TRBV7-8 and TRBJ2-6; D is undetermined. The length of the CDR3 is 14 residues. The germline V gene has CDR1 SGHVS and CDR2 FQNEAQ. V lost 5 bases to trimming and J lost 3 bases, with 8 bases between them. CDR3 region: CASSPVVGANVLTF. Here the CDR3 DNA reads TGTGCCAGCAGCCCGGTCGTTGGGGCCAACGTCCTGACTTTC.

This clonotype came up many times. The CDR3 protein is CSVAGEGDYGYTF. The DNA for the CDR3 is TGCAGCGTTGCAGGGGAAGGGGACTATGGCTACACCTTC. This chain joins TRBV29-1 and TRBJ1-2, with a possible D match to TRBD1 (6 bases). The germline gives CDR1 SQVTM, CDR2 ANQGSEA. The CDR3 runs to 13 residues. V was cut by 4 bases and J by 3 bases, with 12 bases left in between.

Concerning this clonotype: A much larger clone lies a single base off, so this may be a read error. The CDR3 bases are TGCAGTGCTAGAGTGCCAGGGATTTACGAGCAGTACTTC. Translating it yields CSARVPGIYEQYF. The rearrangement links TRBV20-1 to TRBJ2-7; weak D call: TRBD1 (5 bases). The CDR3 is 13 residues long. With 1 base removed from V and 4 bases from J, the gap between germline ends came to 11 bases. Looked up from germline, CDR1 is DFQATT and CDR2 is SNEGSKA (reference sequence).